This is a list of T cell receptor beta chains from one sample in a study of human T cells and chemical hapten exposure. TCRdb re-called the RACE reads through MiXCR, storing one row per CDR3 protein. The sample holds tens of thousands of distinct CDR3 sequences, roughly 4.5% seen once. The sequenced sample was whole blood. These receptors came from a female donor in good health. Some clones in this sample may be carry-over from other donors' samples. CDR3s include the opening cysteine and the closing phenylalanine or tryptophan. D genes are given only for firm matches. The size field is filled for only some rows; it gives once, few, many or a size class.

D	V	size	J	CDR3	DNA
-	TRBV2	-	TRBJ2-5	CASNVALETQYF	TGTGCCAGCAATGTAGCGTTAGAGACCCAGTACTTC
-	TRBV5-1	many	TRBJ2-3	CASSLAGLSGSDTQYF	TGCGCCAGCAGCTTGGCCGGGCTTTCAGGGTCTGATACGCAGTATTTT
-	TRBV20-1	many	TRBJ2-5	CSARSETPSQETQYF	TGCAGTGCTAGAAGTGAGACCCCTTCGCAAGAGACCCAGTACTTC
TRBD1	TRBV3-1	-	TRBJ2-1	CASSQGRGTGSPNEQFF	TGTGCCAGCAGCCAAGGGCGTGGGACAGGGTCCCCCAATGAGCAGTTCTTC
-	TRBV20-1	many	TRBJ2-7	CSARLASREQYF	TGCAGTGCTAGACTGGCGTCTCGCGAGCAGTACTTC
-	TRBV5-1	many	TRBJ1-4	CASSPLPTNEKLFF	TGCGCCAGCAGCCCACTCCCAACTAATGAAAAACTGTTTTTT
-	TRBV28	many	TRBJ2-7	CASSLYNSQYF	TGTGCCAGCAGTTTATATAACAGTCAGTACTTC
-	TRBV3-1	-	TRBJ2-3	CASSQGVVGDTQYF	TGTGCCAGCAGCCAAGGGGTGGTGGGAGATACGCAGTATTTT
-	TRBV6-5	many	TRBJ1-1	CASSYSWGKGEAFF	TGTGCCAGCAGTTACTCGTGGGGGAAGGGAGAAGCTTTCTTT
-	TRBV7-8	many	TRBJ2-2	CASTLKLASGASTNTGELFF	TGTGCCAGCACCTTGAAATTGGCGTCAGGTGCCTCTACGAACACCGGGGAGCTGTTTTTT
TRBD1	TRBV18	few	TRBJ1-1	CASSQDRVTEAFF	TGTGCCAGCTCCCAGGACAGGGTGACTGAAGCTTTCTTT
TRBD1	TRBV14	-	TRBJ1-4	CAGSHRTGGVIGNEKLFF	TGTGCCGGCAGCCACAGGACAGGGGGCGTTATCGGGAATGAAAAACTGTTTTTT
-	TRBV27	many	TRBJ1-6	CASSLSRGRNSPLHF	TGTGCCAGCAGTTTGAGCAGGGGCCGTAATTCACCCCTCCACTTT
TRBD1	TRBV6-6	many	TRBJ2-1	CASSYPGQENEQFF	TGTGCCAGCAGTTATCCGGGACAGGAAAATGAGCAGTTCTTC
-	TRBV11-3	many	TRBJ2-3	CASSFGRTDTQYF	TGTGCCAGCAGTTTCGGACGCACAGATACGCAGTATTTT
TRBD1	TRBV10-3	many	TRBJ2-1	CAISEDREYNEQFF	TGTGCCATCAGTGAGGACAGGGAGTACAATGAGCAGTTCTTC
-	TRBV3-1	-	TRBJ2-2	CASSPSLVSGELFF	TGTGCCAGCAGCCCGTCTTTAGTATCCGGGGAGCTGTTTTTT
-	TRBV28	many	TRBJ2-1	CASSSGAVNEQFF	TGTGCCAGCTCGTCAGGGGCCGTTAATGAGCAGTTCTTC
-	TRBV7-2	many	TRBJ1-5	CASSLDGIQPQHF	TGTGCCAGCAGCTTAGACGGGATTCAGCCCCAGCATTTT
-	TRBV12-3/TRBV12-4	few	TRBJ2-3	CASSKFRDTYTDTQYF	TGTGCCAGCAGCAAATTTCGGGACACCTACACAGATACGCAGTATTTT
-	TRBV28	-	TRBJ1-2	CASSPNLDRLGCTF	TGTGCCAGCAGCCCCAACTTGGACAGACTGGGCTGCACCTTC
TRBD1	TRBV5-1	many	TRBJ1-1	CASSTSGTGVWTEAFF	TGCGCCAGCAGCACATCCGGGACAGGGGTGTGGACTGAAGCTTTCTTT
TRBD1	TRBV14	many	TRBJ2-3	CASSQGQGTAQYF	TGTGCCAGCAGCCAAGGACAGGGCACAGCGCAGTATTTT
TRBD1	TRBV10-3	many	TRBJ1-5	CAISRQGRQPQHF	TGTGCCATCAGCCGACAGGGTCGGCAGCCCCAGCATTTT
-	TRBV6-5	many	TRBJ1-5	CASSYSSRHSNQPQHF	TGTGCCAGCAGTTACTCGTCCAGACATAGCAATCAGCCCCAGCATTTT
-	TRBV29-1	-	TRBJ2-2	CSVYRANTGELFF	TGCAGCGTGTACAGGGCGAACACCGGGGAGCTGTTTTTT
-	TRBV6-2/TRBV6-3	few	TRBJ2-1	CASSGRKEQFF	TGTGCCAGCAGTGGGCGGAAGGAGCAGTTCTTC
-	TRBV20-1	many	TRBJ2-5	CSASLSSYQETQYF	TGCAGTGCTAGTCTAAGCAGTTATCAAGAGACCCAGTACTTC
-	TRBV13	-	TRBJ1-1	CASSPNRHLEAFF	TGTGCCAGCAGCCCCAATCGACACCTTGAAGCTTTCTTT
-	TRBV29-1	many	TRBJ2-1	CSAATHQLNNNEQFF	TGCAGCGCAGCTACTCATCAACTCAATAACAATGAGCAGTTCTTC
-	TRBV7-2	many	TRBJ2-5	CASSLVRAAQETQYF	TGTGCCAGCAGCTTAGTAAGGGCCGCACAAGAGACCCAGTACTTC
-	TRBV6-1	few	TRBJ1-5	CASSGPTSKYFDQPQHF	TGTGCCAGCAGTGGACCTACCTCGAAATATTTCGATCAGCCCCAGCATTTT
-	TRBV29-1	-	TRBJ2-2	CSAGDNGGELFF	TGCAGCGCAGGCGACAACGGCGGGGAGCTGTTTTTT
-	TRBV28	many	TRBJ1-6	CASSLFGANYNSPLHF	TGTGCCAGCAGTTTATTTGGAGCTAACTATAATTCACCCCTCCACTTT
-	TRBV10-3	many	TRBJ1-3	CAISIEGSPGNTIYF	TGTGCCATCAGTATAGAGGGGAGCCCTGGAAACACCATATATTTT
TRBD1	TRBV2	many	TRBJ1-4	CASSEGTGANEKLFF	TGTGCCAGCAGTGAGGGGACAGGGGCGAATGAAAAACTGTTTTTT
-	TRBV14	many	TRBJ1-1	CASSQLAGPPKWVTEAFF	TGTGCCAGCAGCCAATTAGCGGGTCCCCCGAAATGGGTCACTGAAGCTTTCTTT
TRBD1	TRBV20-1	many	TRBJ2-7	CSARTGTGGVEQYF	TGCAGTGCTAGAACCGGGACAGGGGGCGTGGAGCAGTACTTC
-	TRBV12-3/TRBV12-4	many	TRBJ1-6	CASRPIGGVNSPLHF	TGTGCCAGCAGGCCCATTGGGGGAGTAAATTCACCCCTCCACTTT
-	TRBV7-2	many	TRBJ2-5	CASSLAGGMVETQYF	TGTGCCAGCAGCTTAGCGGGGGGCATGGTAGAGACCCAGTACTTC
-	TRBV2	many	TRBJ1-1	CASSLYGTENTEAFF	TGTGCCAGCAGCCTTTACGGGACGGAGAACACTGAAGCTTTCTTT
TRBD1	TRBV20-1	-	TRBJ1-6	CSASSGTGSYSPLHF	TGCAGTGCTAGTTCCGGGACAGGGAGTTATTCACCCCTCCACTTT
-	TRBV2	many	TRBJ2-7	CASSEGRAYYEQYF	TGTGCCAGCAGTGAAGGCAGGGCTTACTACGAGCAGTACTTC
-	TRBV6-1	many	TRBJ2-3	CASYQGDIADTQYF	TGTGCCAGCTACCAAGGTGATATCGCAGATACGCAGTATTTT
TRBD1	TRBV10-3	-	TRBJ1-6	CAISPGRGPHNSPLHF	TGTGCCATCAGCCCGGGGAGGGGGCCTCATAATTCACCCCTCCACTTT
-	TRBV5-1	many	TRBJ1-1	CAIKGTAMNTEAFF	TGCGCCATCAAAGGGACGGCGATGAACACTGAAGCTTTCTTT